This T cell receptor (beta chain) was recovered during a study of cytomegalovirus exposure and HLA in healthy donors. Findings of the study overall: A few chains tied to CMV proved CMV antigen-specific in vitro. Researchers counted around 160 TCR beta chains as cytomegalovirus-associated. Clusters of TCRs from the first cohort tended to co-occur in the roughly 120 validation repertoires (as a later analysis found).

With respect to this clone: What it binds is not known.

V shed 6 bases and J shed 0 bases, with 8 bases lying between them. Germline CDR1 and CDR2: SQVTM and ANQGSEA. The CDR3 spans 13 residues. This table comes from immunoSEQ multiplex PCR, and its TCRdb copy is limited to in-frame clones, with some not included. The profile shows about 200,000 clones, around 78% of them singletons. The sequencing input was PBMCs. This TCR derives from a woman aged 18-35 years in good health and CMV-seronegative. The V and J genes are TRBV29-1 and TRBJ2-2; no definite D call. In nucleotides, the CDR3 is TGCAGCGTAGACTCAGCGAACACCGGGGAGCTGTTTTTT. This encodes CSVDSANTGELFF.